This T cell receptor beta chain was sequenced in a study of T-cell reconstitution after alpha-beta-depleted transplantation in children. Molecular barcoding with unique molecular identifiers was used for the TCRbeta library. Using its own MiXCR run on the PCR reads, TCRdb lists one record per CDR3 protein. The table has around 680,000 distinct CDR3 sequences, roughly 15% seen once. The TCR was taken from a human donor who donated a stem cell graft to a child with acute myeloid leukemia. The specimen comprised PBMCs from the stem cell graft donor, sampled from the stem cell graft.

CDR3 in DNA: TGCGCCAGCAGCCAAGATTCTGGACAGGCCACAGATACGCAGTATTTT. Its translation: CASSQDSGQATDTQYF. The chain employs TRBV4-3 and TRBJ2-3, with TRBD1 matching 7 bases. Trimming cost V 0 bases and J 2 bases; bases outside gene matches: 5. Germline loops: CDR1 LGHNA, CDR2 YSLEER. This CDR3 has 16 residues.